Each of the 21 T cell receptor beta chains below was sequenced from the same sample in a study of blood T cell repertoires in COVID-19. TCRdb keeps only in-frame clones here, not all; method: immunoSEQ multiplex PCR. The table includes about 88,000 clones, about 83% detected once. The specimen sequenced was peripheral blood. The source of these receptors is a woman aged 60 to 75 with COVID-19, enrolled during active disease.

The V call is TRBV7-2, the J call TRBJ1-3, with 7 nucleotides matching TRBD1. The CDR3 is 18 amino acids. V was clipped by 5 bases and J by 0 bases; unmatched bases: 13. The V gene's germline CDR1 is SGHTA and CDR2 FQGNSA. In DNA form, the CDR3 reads TGTGCCAGCAGCAGAAAGGTTAGGGACAGCAACTCTGGAAACACCATATATTTT. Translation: CASSRKVRDSNSGNTIYF.

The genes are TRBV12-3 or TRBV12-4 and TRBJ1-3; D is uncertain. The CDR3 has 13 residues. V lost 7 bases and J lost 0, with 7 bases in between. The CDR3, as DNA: TGTGCCAGCATGCAGTACTCTGGAAACACCATATATTTT. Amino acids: CASMQYSGNTIYF.

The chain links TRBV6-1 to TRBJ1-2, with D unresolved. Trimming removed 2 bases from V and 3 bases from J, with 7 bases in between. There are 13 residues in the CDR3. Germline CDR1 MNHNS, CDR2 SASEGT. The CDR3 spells CASSEPSDYGYTF. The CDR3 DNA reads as TGTGCCAGCAGTGAACCCAGTGACTATGGCTACACCTTC.

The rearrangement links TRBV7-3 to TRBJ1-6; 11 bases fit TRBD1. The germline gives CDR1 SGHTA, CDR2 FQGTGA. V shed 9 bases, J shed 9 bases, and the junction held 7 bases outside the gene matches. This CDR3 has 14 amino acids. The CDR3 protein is CASSRDRGFSPLHF. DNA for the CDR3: TGTGCCAGTAGCCGGGACAGGGGGTTTTCACCCCTCCACTTT.

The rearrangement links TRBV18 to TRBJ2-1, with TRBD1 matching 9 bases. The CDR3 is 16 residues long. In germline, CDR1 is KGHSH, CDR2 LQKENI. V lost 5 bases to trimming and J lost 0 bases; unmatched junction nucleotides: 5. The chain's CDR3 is CASSGQGTISYNEQFF. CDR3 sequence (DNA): TGTGCCAGCTCAGGACAGGGGACTATCTCCTACAATGAGCAGTTCTTC. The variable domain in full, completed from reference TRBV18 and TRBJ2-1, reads NAGVMQNPRHLVRRRGQEARLRCSPMKGHSHVYWYRQLPEEGLKFMVYLQKENIIDESGMPKERFSAEFPKEGPSILRIQQVVRGDSAAYFCASSGQGTISYNEQFFGPGTRLTVL.

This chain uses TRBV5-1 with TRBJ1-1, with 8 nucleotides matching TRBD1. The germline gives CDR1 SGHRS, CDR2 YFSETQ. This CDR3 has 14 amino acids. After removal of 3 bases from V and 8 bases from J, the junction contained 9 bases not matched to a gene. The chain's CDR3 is CASSWTGFADEAFF. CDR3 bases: TGCGCCAGCAGCTGGACAGGGTTTGCCGACGAAGCTTTCTTT.

The CDR3: CASSIRGFGEKLFF. The CDR3 DNA reads as TGTGCCAGCAGTATCAGGGGGTTCGGTGAAAAACTGTTTTTT. The chain uses TRBV6-5 and TRBJ1-4; the match to TRBD1 covers 7 bases. The CDR3 length is 14 residues. Germline assignment: CDR1 MNHEY and CDR2 SVGAGI. V lost 5 bases, J lost 7 bases, and 7 bases stayed unmatched.

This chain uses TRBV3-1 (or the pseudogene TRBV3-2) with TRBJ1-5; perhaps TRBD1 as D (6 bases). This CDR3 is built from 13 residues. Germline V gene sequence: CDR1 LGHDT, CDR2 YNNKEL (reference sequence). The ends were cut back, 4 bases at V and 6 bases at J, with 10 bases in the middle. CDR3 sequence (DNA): TGTGCCAGCAGCCCCGACAGGCTTCAGCCCCAGCATTTT. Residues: CASSPDRLQPQHF.

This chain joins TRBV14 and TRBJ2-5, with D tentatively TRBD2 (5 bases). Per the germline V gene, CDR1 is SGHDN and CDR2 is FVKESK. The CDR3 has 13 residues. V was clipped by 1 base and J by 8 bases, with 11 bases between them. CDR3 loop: CASSQAGSGTQYF. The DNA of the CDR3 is TGTGCCAGCAGCCAAGCGGGGTCCGGAACCCAGTACTTC.

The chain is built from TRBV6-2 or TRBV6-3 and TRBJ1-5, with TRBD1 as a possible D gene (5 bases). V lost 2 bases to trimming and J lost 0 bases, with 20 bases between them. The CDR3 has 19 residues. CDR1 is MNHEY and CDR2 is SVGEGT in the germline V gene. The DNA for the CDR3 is TGTGCCAGCAGTTACCCCGCGGGAAGGCAGGGACCTAGCAATCAGCCCCAGCATTTT. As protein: CASSYPAGRQGPSNQPQHF.

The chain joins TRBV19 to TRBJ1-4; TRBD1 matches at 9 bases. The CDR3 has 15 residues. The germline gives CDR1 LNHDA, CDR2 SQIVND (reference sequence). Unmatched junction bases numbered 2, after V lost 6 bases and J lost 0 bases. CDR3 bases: TGTGCCAGTAGAAGACAGGGGGCAACTAATGAAAAACTGTTTTTT. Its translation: CASRRQGATNEKLFF.

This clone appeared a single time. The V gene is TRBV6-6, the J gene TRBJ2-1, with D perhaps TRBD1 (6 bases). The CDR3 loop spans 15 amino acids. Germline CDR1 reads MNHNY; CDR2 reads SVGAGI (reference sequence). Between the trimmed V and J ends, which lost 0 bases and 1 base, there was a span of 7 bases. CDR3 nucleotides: TGTGCCAGCAGTTACTCGAGGGGGTCCTACAATGAGCAGTTCTTC. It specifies CASSYSRGSYNEQFF.

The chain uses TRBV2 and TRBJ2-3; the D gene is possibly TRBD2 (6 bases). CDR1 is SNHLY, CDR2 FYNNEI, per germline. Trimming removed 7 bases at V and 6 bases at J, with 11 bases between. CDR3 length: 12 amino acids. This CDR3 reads CASTWSGDTQYF. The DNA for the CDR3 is TGTGCCAGCACCTGGAGCGGGGATACGCAGTATTTT.

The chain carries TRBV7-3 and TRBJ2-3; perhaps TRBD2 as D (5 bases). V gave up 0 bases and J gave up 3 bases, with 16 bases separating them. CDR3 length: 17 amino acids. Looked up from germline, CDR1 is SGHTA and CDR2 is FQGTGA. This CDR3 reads CASSLTSPGSGTDTQYF. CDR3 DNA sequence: TGTGCCAGCAGCTTAACGTCCCCGGGGAGTGGGACAGATACGCAGTATTTT.

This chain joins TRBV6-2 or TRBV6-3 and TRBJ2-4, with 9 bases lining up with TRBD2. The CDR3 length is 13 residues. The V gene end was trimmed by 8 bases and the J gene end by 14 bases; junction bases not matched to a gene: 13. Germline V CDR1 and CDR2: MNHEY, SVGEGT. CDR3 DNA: TGTGCCAGCTGCCGGGGACTAGCATCCGATAAGTACTTC. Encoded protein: CASCRGLASDKYF.

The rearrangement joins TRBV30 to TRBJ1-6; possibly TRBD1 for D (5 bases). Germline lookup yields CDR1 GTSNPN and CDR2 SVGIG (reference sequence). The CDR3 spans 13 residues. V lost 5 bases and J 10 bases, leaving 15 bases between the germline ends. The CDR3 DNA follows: TGTGCCTGGGACGGGCGGAAGGGGTCACCCCTCCACTTT. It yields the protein CAWDGRKGSPLHF.

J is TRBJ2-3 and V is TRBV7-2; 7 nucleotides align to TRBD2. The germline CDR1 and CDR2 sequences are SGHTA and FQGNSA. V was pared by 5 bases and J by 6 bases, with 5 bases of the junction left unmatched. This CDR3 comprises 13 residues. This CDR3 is CASSVVLADTQYF. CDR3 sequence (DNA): TGTGCCAGCAGCGTCGTACTAGCGGATACGCAGTATTTT.

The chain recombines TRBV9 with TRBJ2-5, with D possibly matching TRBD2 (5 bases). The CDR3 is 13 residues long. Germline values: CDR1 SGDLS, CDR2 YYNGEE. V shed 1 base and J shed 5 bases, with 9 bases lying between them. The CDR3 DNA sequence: TGTGCCAGCAGCGTAAAACCGGGGGAGACCCAGTACTTC. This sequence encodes CASSVKPGETQYF.

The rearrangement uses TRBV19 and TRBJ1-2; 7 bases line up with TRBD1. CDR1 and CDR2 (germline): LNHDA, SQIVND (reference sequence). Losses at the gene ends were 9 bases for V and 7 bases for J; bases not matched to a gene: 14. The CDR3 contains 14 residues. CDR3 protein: CASTITGEAAGYTF. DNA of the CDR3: TGTGCCAGCACAATCACAGGGGAGGCGGCTGGCTACACCTTC.

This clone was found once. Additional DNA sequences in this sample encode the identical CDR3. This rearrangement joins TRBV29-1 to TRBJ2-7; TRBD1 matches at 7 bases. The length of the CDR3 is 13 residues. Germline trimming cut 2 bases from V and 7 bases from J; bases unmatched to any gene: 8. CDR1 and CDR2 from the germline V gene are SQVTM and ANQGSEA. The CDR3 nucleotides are TGCAGCGTTGAAAACAGGGGTGAAGGGGAGCAGTACTTC. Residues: CSVENRGEGEQYF.

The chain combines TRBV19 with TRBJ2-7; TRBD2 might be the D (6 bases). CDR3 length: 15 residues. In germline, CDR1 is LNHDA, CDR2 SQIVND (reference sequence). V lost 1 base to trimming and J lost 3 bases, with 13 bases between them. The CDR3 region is CASSIVGGTHYEQYF. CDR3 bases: TGTGCCAGTAGTATAGTGGGGGGTACTCACTACGAGCAGTACTTC.